The rows below give T cell receptor beta chains drawn from one sample of a study of shared clonotypes between healthy human individuals. This table comes from immunoSEQ multiplex PCR, and its TCRdb copy is limited to in-frame clones, with some not included. The table shows over a million clones, with 98% occurring only once. Sequenced: naive CD4+ T cells sorted from blood. The receptors here all came from a man in his thirties or forties in good health. Each CDR3 is given with its conserved first and last residue. A row's size may be missing; if present it is once, few, many or a size class.

TRBV5-4	TRBJ1-1	once	CASSLSQAYTEAFF
TRBV19	TRBJ1-4	NA	CASSIVRGEPEKLFF
TRBV4-1	TRBJ2-7	NA	CASSQGLAERSYEQYF
TRBV28	TRBJ2-2	once	CATGNWRALNTGELFF
TRBV7-7	TRBJ2-7	NA	CASSASGLYEQYF
TRBV12-5	TRBJ1-4	NA	CASSRAPNEKLFF
TRBV11-2	TRBJ2-2	NA	CASSFKVTGELFF
TRBV4-1	TRBJ1-2	once	CASSPMDRAFYGYTF
TRBV2	TRBJ2-1	NA	CASSGLSRGQFF
TRBV6-5	TRBJ1-2	once	CASSSDREQSYGYTF
TRBV7-8	TRBJ1-2	NA	CASRAGTGNYGYTF
TRBV5-1	TRBJ2-5	NA	CASSGYLGQETQYF
TRBV14	TRBJ2-1	NA	CASSQDRRRGRDVNEQFF
TRBV18	TRBJ2-1	NA	CASSPKLAARKTYNEQFF
TRBV14	TRBJ2-3	NA	CASSQGGQPNAVSVYTDTQYF
TRBV11-2	TRBJ2-1	NA	CASSPEGPNLYNEQFF
TRBV18	TRBJ2-5	NA	CASSPLGQGVGETQYF
TRBV7-9	TRBJ2-2	once	CASSPDYPNTGELFF
TRBV7-2	TRBJ2-3	NA	CASSPIPPSGRLSDTQYF
TRBV5-4	TRBJ2-5	NA	CASSLQPTNQETQYF
TRBV18	TRBJ1-5	NA	CASSPTGEPQHF
TRBV30	TRBJ1-3	NA	CAWSAGSGNTIYF
TRBV5-1	TRBJ1-1	NA	CASRGQGGGTEAFF
TRBV28	TRBJ2-5	NA	CASGQGGETQYF
TRBV5-4	TRBJ2-3	NA	CASSQPGRSDTQYF
TRBV19	TRBJ1-4	NA	CASSGRLATNEKLFF
TRBV28	TRBJ2-7	NA	CASISSGSFNEQYF
TRBV10-1	TRBJ2-7	NA	CASSVKRDFEQYF
TRBV4-1	TRBJ2-2	NA	CASSQGGAFRNTGELFF
TRBV5-1	TRBJ2-1	NA	CASSLDLPSGSNEQFF
TRBV4-2	TRBJ2-3	NA	CASSQVRGGSGTPLGTQYF
TRBV6-1	TRBJ2-7	NA	CASRDPTGGNEQYF
TRBV9	TRBJ2-3	NA	CASSQTTSLFYTDTQYF
TRBV19	TRBJ2-6	NA	CASSIDSSGANVLTF
TRBV5-5	TRBJ1-5	NA	CASSPGTSGNQPQHF
TRBV28	TRBJ2-2	NA	CASSHTFSNTGELFF
TRBV28	TRBJ1-3	NA	CASSLGGGQAGNTIYF
TRBV5-6	TRBJ2-2	NA	CASSFSGLGELFF
TRBV11-3	TRBJ2-2	NA	CASSLTIGLAGGGTTGELFF
TRBV7-2	TRBJ2-5	NA	CASSPGNTQYF
TRBV19	TRBJ1-4	NA	CASTTTGGPNEKLFF
TRBV29-1	TRBJ2-3	NA	CSVVRPASGKGRDTQYF
TRBV6-4	TRBJ2-1	NA	CASSDSFGERGSSYNEQFF
TRBV10-3	TRBJ2-1	NA	CAIYSGFNEQFF
TRBV5-1	TRBJ2-7	NA	CASSLAMGRSTYEQYF
TRBV12-5	TRBJ2-5	NA	CASGLWAGGGETQYF
TRBV6-1	TRBJ1-1	once	CASSVGPTWDTEAFF
TRBV19	TRBJ2-6	NA	CASSPRGVGANVLTF
TRBV18	TRBJ1-4	NA	CASSPGTDEKLFF